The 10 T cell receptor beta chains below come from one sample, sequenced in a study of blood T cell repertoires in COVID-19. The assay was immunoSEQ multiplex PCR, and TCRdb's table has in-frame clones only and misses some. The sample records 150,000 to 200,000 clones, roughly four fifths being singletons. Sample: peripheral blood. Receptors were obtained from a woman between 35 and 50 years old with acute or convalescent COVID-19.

CDR3 region: CSVEVVSAGAQETQYF. For the CDR3, the DNA is TGCAGCGTTGAGGTTGTTTCGGCAGGGGCCCAAGAGACCCAGTACTTC. This rearrangement joins TRBV29-1 to TRBJ2-5; weak D call: TRBD1 (6 bases). V shed 3 bases and J shed 1 base, with 18 bases lying between them. This CDR3 has 16 residues. Germline loops: CDR1 SQVTM, CDR2 ANQGSEA. Filled out from reference TRBV29-1 and TRBJ2-5, the complete variable domain reads SAVISQKPSRDICQRGTSLTIQCQVDSQVTMMFWYRQQPGQSLTLIATANQGSEATYESGFVIDKFPISRPNLTFSTLTVSNMSPEDSSIYLCSVEVVSAGAQETQYFGPGTRLLVL.

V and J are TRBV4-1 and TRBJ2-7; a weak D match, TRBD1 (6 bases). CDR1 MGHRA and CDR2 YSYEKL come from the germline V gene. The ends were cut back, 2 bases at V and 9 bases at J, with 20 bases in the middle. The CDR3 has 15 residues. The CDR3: CASSQRGGGAWGQYF. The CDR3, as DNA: TGCGCCAGCAGCCAAAGAGGGGGTGGGGCGTGGGGGCAGTACTTC.

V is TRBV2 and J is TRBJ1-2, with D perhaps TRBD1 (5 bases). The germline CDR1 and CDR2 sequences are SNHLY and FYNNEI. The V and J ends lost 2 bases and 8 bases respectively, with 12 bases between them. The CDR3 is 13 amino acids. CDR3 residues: CASSERRAGGYTF. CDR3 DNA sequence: TGTGCCAGCAGTGAACGCAGGGCTGGGGGCTACACCTTC.

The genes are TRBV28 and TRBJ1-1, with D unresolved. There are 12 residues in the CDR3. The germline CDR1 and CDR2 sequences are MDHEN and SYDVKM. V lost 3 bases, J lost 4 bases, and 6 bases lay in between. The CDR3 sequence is CASSLRPTEAFF. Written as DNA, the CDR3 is TGTGCCAGCAGTTTGAGGCCCACTGAAGCTTTCTTT. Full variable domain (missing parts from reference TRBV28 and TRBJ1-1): DVKVTQSSRYLVKRTGEKVFLECVQDMDHENMFWYRQDPGLGLRLIYFSYDVKMKEKGDIPEGYSVSREKKERFSLILESASTNQTSMYLCASSLRPTEAFFGQGTRLTVV.

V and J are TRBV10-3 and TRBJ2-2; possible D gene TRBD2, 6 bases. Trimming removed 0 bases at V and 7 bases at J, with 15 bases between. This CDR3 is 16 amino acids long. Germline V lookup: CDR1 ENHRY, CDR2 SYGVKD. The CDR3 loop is CAISESPLARNGELFF. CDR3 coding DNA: TGTGCCATCAGTGAGTCCCCCCTAGCGAGGAACGGGGAGCTGTTTTTT.

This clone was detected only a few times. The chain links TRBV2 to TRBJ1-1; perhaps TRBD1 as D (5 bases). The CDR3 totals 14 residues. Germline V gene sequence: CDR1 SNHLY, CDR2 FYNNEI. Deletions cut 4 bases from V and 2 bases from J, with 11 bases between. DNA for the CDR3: TGTGCCAGCAGTGCGAGACAGCTAAACACTGAAGCTTTCTTT. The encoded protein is CASSARQLNTEAFF.

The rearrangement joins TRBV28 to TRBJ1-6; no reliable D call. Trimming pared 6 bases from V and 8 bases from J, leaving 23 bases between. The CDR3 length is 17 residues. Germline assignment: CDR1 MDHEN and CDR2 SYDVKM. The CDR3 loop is CASSSHPSYTLDSPLHF. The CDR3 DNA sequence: TGTGCCAGCAGCTCCCACCCCAGTTACACCCTAGATTCACCCCTCCACTTT.

CDR3 DNA sequence: TGCGCCAGCAGCCAAGGACAGGGAGCAGCACTCGGGCAGCCCCAGCATTTT. Its protein product is CASSQGQGAALGQPQHF. The chain links TRBV4-1 to TRBJ1-5; 7 bases map to TRBD1. The CDR3 totals 17 residues. The J segment lost 7 bases and the V segment lost 1 base, leaving 13 bases of the junction unmatched. The germline V gene encodes CDR1 MGHRA and CDR2 YSYEKL.

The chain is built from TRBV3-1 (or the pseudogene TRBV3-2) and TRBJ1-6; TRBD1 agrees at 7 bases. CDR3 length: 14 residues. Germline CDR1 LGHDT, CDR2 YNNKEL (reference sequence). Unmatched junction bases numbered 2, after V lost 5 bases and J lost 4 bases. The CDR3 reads CASSLGQYNSPLHF. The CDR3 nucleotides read TGTGCCAGCAGCTTGGGACAGTATAATTCACCCCTCCACTTT.

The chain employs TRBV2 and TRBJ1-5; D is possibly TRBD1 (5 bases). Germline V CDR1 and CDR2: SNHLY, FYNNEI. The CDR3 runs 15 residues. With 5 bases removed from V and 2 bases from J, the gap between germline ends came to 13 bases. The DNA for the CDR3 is TGTGCCAGCAGTCCCGACAGAACGGGCAATCAGCCCCAGCATTTT. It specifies CASSPDRTGNQPQHF.